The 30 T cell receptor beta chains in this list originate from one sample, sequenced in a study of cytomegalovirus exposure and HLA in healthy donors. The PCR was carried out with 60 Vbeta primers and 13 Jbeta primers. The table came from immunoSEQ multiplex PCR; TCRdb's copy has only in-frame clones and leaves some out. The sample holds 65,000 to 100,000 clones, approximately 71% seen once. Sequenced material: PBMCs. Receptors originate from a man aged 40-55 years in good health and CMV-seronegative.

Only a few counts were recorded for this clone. CDR3 sequence (DNA): TGTGCCAGCAGCTTGGTAGTGAACACCGGGGAGCTGTTTTTT. This codes for CASSLVVNTGELFF. V gene TRBV5-8 combines with J gene TRBJ2-2; the D is unclear. Trimming took off 0 bases at V and 1 base at J, with 4 bases between the two ends. Germline-derived CDR1 and CDR2 are SGHTS and YDEGEE. The CDR3 runs 14 residues.

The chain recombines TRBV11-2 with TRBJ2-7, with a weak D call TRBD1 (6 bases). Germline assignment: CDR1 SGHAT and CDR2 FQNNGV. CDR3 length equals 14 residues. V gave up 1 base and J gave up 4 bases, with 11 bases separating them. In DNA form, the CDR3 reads TGTGCCAGCAGCTTAGTCTCTCAGGGGTACGAGCAGTACTTC. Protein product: CASSLVSQGYEQYF. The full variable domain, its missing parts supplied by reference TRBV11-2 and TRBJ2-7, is EAGVAQSPRYKIIEKRQSVAFWCNPISGHATLYWYQQILGQGPKLLIQFQNNGVVDDSQLPKDRFSAERLKGVDSTLKIQPAKLEDSAVYLCASSLVSQGYEQYFGPGTRLTVT.

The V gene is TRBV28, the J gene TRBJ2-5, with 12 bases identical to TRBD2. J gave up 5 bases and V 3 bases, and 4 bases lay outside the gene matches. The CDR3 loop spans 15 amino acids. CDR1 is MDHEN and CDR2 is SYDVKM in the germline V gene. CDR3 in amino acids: CASSFQTSGGETQYF. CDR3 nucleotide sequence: TGTGCCAGCAGTTTCCAGACTAGCGGGGGTGAGACCCAGTACTTC. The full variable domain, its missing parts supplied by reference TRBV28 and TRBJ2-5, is DVKVTQSSRYLVKRTGEKVFLECVQDMDHENMFWYRQDPGLGLRLIYFSYDVKMKEKGDIPEGYSVSREKKERFSLILESASTNQTSMYLCASSFQTSGGETQYFGPGTRLLVL.

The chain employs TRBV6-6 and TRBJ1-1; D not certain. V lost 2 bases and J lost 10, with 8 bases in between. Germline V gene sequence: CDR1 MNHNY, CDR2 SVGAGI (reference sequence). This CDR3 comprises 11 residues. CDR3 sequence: CASSYDISAFF. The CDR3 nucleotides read TGTGCCAGCAGTTACGACATCTCAGCTTTCTTT.

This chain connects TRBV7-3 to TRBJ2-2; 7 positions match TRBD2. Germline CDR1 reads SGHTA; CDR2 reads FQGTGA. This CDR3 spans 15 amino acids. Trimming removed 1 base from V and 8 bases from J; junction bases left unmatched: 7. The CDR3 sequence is CASSLMSSGQGELFF. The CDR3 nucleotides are TGTGCCAGCAGCTTAATGTCTAGCGGTCAGGGGGAGCTGTTTTTT.

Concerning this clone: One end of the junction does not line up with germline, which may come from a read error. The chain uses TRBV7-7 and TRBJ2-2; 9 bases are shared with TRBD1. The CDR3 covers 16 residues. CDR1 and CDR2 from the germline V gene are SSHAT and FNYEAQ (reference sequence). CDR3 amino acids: CASSLVVDRGTGELFF. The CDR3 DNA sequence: TGTGCTAGCAGCTTAGTCGTGGACAGGGGCACCGGGGAGCTGTTTTTT.

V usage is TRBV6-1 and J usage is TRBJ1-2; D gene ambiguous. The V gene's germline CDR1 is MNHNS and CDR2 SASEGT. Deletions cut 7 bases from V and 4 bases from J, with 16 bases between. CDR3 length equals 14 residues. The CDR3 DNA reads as TGTGCCAGCACCCGCGATGAGATCGGCTATGGCTACACCTTC. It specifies CASTRDEIGYGYTF.

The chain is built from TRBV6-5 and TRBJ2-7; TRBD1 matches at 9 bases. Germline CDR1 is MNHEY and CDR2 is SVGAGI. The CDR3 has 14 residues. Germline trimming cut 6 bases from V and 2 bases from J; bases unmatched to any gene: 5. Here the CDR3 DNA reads TGTGCCAGCAGCCACGGGACAGGGACCTACGAGCAGTACTTC. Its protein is CASSHGTGTYEQYF.

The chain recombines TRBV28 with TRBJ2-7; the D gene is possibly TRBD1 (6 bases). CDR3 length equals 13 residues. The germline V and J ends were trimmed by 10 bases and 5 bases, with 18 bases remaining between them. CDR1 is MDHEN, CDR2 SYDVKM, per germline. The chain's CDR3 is CAIRDILPHEQYF. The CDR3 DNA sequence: TGTGCCATCCGGGACATTCTTCCCCACGAGCAGTACTTC.

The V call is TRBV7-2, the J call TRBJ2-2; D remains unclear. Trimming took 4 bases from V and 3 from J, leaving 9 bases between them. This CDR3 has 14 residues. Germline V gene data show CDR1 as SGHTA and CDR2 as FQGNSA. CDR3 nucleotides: TGTGCCAGCAGCTCCCGCACGGACACCGGGGAGCTGTTTTTT. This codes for CASSSRTDTGELFF.

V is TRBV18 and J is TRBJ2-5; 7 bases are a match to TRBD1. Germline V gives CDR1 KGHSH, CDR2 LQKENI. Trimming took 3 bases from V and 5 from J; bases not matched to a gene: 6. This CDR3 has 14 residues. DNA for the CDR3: TGTGCCAGCTCACCGACAGGGACCCAGGAGACCCAGTACTTC. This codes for CASSPTGTQETQYF. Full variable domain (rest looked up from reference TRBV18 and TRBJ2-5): NAGVMQNPRHLVRRRGQEARLRCSPMKGHSHVYWYRQLPEEGLKFMVYLQKENIIDESGMPKERFSAEFPKEGPSILRIQQVVRGDSAAYFCASSPTGTQETQYFGPGTRLLVL.

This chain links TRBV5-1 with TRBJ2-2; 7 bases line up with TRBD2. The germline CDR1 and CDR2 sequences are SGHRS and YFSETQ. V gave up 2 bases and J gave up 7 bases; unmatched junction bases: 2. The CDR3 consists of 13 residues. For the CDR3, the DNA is TGCGCCAGCAGCTTCCGGACTAGCGGGGAGCTGTTTTTT. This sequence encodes CASSFRTSGELFF.

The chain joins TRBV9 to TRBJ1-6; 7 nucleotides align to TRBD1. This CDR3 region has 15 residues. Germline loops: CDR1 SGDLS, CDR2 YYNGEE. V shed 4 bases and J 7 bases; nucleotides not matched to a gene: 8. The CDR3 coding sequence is TGTGCCAGCAGCACGACAGGGTTAGGCAATTCACCCCTCCACTTT. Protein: CASSTTGLGNSPLHF.

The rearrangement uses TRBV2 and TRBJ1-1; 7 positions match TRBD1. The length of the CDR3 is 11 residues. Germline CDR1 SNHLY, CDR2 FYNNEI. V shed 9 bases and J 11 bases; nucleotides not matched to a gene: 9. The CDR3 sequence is CASRTGLVAFF. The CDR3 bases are TGTGCCAGTAGGACAGGACTGGTGGCTTTCTTT. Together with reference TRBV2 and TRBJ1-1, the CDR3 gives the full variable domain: EPEVTQTPSHQVTQMGQEVILRCVPISNHLYFYWYRQILGQKVEFLVSFYNNEISEKSEIFDDQFSVERPDGSNFTLKIRSTKLEDSAMYFCASRTGLVAFFGQGTRLTVV.

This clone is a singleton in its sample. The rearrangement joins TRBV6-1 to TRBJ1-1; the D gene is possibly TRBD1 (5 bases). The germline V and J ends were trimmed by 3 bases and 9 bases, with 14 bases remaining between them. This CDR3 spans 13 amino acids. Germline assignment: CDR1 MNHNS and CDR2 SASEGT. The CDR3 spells CASSDFERQKAFF. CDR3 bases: TGTGCCAGCAGTGACTTTGAGCGACAGAAAGCTTTCTTT.

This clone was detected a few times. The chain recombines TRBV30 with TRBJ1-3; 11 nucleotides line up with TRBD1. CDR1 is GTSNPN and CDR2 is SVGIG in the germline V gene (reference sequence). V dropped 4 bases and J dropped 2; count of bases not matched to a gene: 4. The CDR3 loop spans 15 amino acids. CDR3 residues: CAWTPGQGAGNTIYF. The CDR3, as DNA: TGTGCCTGGACCCCGGGACAGGGGGCTGGAAACACCATATATTTT. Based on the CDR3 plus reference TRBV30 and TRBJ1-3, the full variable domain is SQTIHQWPATLVQPVGSPLSLECTVEGTSNPNLYWYRQAAGRGLQLLFYSVGIGQISSEVPQNLSASRPQDRQFILSSKKLLLSDSGFYLCAWTPGQGAGNTIYFGEGSWLTVV.

CDR3: CASSLSGQGAYGYTF. The DNA of the CDR3 is TGTGCCAGCAGTTTATCGGGACAGGGGGCCTATGGCTACACCTTC. V and J are TRBV28 and TRBJ1-2; 12 nucleotides align to TRBD1. The CDR3 has 15 amino acids. The V gene's germline CDR1 is MDHEN and CDR2 SYDVKM. V shed 1 base and J 4 bases; nucleotides not matched to a gene: 1.

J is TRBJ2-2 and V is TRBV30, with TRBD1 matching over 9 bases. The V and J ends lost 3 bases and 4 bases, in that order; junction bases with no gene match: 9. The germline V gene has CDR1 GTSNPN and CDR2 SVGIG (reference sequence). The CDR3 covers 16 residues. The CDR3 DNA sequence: TGTGCCTGGAGGGGGGACAGGGAGTTCCGCACCGGGGAGCTGTTTTTT. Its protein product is CAWRGDREFRTGELFF.

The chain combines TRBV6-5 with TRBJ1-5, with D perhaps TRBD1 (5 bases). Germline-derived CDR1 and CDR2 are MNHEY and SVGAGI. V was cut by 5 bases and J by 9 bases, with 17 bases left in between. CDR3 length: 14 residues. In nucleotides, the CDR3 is TGTGCCAGCAGTCTTTCGACGGACCAGGGGCCCCAGCATTTT. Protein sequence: CASSLSTDQGPQHF.

Here the CDR3 DNA reads TGTGCCAGCAGCCAGGGACTAGCCCTCACCGGGGAGCTGTTTTTT. Translation gives CASSQGLALTGELFF. The chain carries TRBV9 and TRBJ2-2; 9 bases are shared with TRBD2. The junction had 5 bases not matched to a gene; V was cut back by 4 bases and J by 4 bases. CDR1 SGDLS and CDR2 YYNGEE come from the germline V gene. This CDR3 comprises 15 residues.

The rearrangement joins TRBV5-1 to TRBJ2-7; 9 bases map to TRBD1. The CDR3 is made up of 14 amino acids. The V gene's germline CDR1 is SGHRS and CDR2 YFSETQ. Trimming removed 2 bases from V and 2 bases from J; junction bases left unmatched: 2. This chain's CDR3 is CASSFDRGAYEQYF. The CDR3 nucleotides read TGCGCCAGCAGCTTTGACAGGGGGGCCTACGAGCAGTACTTC.

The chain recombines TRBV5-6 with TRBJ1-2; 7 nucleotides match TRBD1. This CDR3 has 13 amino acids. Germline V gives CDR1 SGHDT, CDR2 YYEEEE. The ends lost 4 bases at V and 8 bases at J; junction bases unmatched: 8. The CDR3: CASSPDRARGYTF. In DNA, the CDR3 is TGTGCCAGCAGCCCAGACAGGGCGAGGGGCTACACCTTC.

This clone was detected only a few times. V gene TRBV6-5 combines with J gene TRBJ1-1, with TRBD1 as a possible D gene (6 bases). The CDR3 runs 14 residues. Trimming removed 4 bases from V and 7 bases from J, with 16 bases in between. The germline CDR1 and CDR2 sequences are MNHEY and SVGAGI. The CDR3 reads CASSSLRGGSEAFF. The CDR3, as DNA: TGTGCCAGCAGTTCCCTTAGGGGGGGGAGTGAAGCTTTCTTT.

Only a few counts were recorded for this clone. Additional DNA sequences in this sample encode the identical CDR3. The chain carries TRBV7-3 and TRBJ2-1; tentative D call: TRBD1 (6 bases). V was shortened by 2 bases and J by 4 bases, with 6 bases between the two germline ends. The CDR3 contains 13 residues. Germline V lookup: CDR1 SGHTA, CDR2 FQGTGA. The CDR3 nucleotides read TGTGCCAGCAGCTTAGGACAGTACAATGAGCAGTTCTTC. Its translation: CASSLGQYNEQFF.

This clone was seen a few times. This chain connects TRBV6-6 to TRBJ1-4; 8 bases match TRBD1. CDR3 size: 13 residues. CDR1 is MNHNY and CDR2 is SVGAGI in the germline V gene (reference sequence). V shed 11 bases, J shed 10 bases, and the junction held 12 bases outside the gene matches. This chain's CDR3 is CAGARGQEGKLFF. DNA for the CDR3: TGTGCCGGTGCGCGGGGACAGGAGGGAAAACTGTTTTTT.

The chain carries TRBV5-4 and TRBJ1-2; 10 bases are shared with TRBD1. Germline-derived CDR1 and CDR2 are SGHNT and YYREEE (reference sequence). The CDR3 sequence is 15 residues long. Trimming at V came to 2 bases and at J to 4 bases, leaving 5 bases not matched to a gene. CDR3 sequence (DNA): TGTGCCAGCAGCTTAATAGGACAGGGGGTCTATGGCTACACCTTC. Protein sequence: CASSLIGQGVYGYTF.

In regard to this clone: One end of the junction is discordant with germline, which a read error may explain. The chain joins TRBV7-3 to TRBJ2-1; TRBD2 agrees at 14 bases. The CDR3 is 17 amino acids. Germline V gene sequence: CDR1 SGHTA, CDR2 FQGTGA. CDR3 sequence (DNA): TGTGCCAGCAGCGTAACAGGAGGACTAGCGGGAGGTAATGAGCAGTTCTTC. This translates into CASSVTGGLAGGNEQFF.

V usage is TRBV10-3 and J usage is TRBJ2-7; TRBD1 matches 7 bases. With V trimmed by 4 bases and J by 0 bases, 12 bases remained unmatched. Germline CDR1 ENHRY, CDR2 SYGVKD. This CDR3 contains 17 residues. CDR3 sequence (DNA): TGTGCCATCAGTGTGGTTTCGGACAGGACGTCCTCCTACGAGCAGTACTTC. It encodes CAISVVSDRTSSYEQYF.

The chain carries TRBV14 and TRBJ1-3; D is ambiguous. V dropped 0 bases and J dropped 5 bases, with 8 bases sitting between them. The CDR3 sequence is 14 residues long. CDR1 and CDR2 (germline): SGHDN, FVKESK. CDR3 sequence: CASSQDSGRNTIYF. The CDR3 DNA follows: TGTGCCAGCAGCCAAGACAGTGGGCGAAACACCATATATTTT.

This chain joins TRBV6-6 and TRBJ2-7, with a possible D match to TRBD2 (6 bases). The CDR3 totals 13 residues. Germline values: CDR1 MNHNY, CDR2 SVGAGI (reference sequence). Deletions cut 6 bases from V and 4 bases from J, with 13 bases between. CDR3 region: CASSQPEGYEQYF. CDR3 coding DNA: TGTGCCAGCAGCCAACCGGAGGGTTACGAGCAGTACTTC.